This TCR beta chain was sequenced in a study of blood T cell repertoires in COVID-19. Study-level information: Sample material is recorded as cDNA or gDNA derived from T cells, B-cell-depleted T cells, or PBMCs.

Trimming removed 1 base from V and 5 bases from J; junction bases left unmatched: 7. Germline V gene lookup returns CDR1 SGHVS and CDR2 FQNEAQ. This CDR3 contains 15 residues. Generated by immunoSEQ multiplex PCR, the TCRdb table keeps only in-frame clones and is missing some. This repertoire shows 300,000 to 400,000 clones, roughly 89% found once; its top ten account for 9.9%. The origin of this receptor is a man aged 25-45 years with COVID-19, enrolled during active disease. The V gene is TRBV7-8, the J gene TRBJ1-1, with TRBD1 matching over 7 bases. Sample: peripheral blood. The CDR3 region is CASSLGGGGRTEAFF. CDR3 in DNA: TGTGCCAGCAGCTTAGGTGGAGGGGGCAGAACTGAAGCTTTCTTT.